Sequencing of this T cell receptor beta chain was carried out in a study of blood T cell repertoires in COVID-19. About the study: Samples representing acute and convalescent COVID-19 were sourced from the United States, Italy and Spain. PBMCs, B-cell-depleted T cells, or T cells were the source of the cDNA or gDNA that made up the material.

The repertoire was sequenced with immunoSEQ multiplex PCR; TCRdb's copy has only in-frame clones and lacks some. This sample has 310,000 or so clones, with approximately 90% found just once. The CDR3 extends over 14 amino acids. Looked up from germline, CDR1 is SNHLY and CDR2 is FYNNEI. Trimming pared 0 bases from V and 4 bases from J, leaving 9 bases between. Sequenced material: peripheral blood. The TCR originated in a woman aged 30 to 39 with COVID-19, enrolled during active disease. The genes are TRBV2 and TRBJ1-2, with D tentatively TRBD1 (5 bases). The CDR3 nucleotides read TGTGCCAGCAGTGAAGCTGGGGCCAGCTATGGCTACACCTTC. Amino acids: CASSEAGASYGYTF.